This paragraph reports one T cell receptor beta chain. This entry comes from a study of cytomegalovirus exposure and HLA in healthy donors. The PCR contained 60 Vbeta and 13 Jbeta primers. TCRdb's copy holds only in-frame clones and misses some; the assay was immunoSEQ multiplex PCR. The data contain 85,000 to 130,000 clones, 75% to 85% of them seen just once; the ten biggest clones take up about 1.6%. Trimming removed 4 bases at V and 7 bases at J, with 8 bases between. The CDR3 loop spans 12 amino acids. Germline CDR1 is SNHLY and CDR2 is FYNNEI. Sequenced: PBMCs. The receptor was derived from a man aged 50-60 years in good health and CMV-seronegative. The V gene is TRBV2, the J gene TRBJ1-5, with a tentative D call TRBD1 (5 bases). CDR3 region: CASSVGGQPQHF. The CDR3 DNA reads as TGTGCCAGCAGTGTGGGGGGGCAGCCCCAGCATTTT.